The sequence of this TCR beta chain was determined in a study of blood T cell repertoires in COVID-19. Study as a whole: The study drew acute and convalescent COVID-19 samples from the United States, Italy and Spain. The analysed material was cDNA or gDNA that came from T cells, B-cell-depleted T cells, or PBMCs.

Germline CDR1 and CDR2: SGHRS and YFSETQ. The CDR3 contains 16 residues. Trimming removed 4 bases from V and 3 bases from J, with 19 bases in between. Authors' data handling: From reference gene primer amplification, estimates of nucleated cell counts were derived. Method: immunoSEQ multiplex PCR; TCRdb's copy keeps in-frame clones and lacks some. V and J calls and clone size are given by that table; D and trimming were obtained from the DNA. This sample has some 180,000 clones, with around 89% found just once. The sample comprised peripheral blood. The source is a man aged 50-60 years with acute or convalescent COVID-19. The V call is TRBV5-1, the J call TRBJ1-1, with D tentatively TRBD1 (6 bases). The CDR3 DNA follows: TGCGCCAGCAGCAGGACAAGGGGGTTTGGAGACACTGAAGCTTTCTTT. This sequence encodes CASSRTRGFGDTEAFF.